This TCR beta chain was identified during a study of PD-1 blockade in classical Hodgkin lymphoma (dated by TCRdb to about 2020). Some background on the complete study: Nivolumab dosing was 3 mg/kg intravenously every 2 weeks, continuing until either disease progression or unacceptable toxicity. The study used TCR beta sequencing and CyTOF to define a peripheral blood immune signature of response to PD-1 blockade in classical Hodgkin lymphoma. The paper's findings and limits, for the study overall: Only a single clinical trial cohort was studied, and what caused the repertoire differences, possibly disease activity or prior therapy, remained undefined. Lower diversity was seen in patients whose nivolumab began less than 1 year after ASCT, and these patients were left out of later analyses so that immune reconstitution would not confound the results. Trial patients with a complete response had baseline diversity similar to that of newly diagnosed patients, while partial responders and progressors had significantly lower diversity. By C4D1, a significant rise was seen in CD4+ TCR diversity but not in CD8+ TCR diversity (p=0.0027 vs p=0.16), and the rise was most apparent among complete responders (p=0.02). Baseline TCR diversity was reported to be lower in newly diagnosed patients than in healthy donors, and even lower in relapsed/refractory patients.

The Qiagen DNeasy kit was used to extract genomic DNA both from unsorted PBMCs and from the negatively selected CD4+ and CD8+ fractions. Amplification of TCR beta CDR3 regions was done by immunoSEQ multiplex PCR with primers that anneal to V and J segments. A synthetic immune receptor repertoire was used to minimize amplification bias, and any remaining bias was removed computationally after sequencing. From the authors' description of their analysis: Custom Python scripts were used to quantify repertoire diversity as the Shannon entropy index. Unsorted, CD4+ and CD8+ repertoires were analyzed separately, except in combined analyses where CD4+ and CD8+ sequences were merged in silico. Clonal expansion was defined as a frequency increase of at least 2-fold after treatment compared with C1D1, and clones undetected at baseline were assigned a pseudocount of 0.5. Clones with 0 or 1 copy at C1D1 were classified as singleton clones, and clones with 2 or more copies were classified as non-singleton clones. Clones expanded in unsorted samples were annotated as CD4+, CD8+ or unknown by matching protein sequences in sorted samples from the same patient. Wilcoxon tests were applied to paired samples to test diversity changes from C1D1 to C4D1. TCRdb provides this immuneACCESS table in a form limited to in-frame rearrangements. Some clones are lacking; in checked studies, under half of them reflect an unresolved V gene, and why the rest are absent is not known. That table is the source of V, J and clone size, and D and trimming were worked out from the DNA. This sample comprises 20,000 to 25,000 clones, around 68% of them detected only once. More than 5% of the sample is taken by the ten largest.

As regards this clone: Its antigen target is currently unknown. Per-base quality was not reported, and no clone a single base away is much larger than it.

The time point label, read with the paper, signifies: cycle 1 day 1 (C1D1), immediately before nivolumab initiation. All trial patients had relapsed after autologous stem cell transplantation, with cohorts A, B and C differing in prior brentuximab vedotin exposure. The trial cohort comprised some 60 patients with relapsed/refractory classical Hodgkin lymphoma whose best overall responses were complete response, partial response or progressive disease. In the multi-cohort phase II CheckMate 205 trial, trial patients received single-agent nivolumab. An independent review committee assessed best overall response by applying the 2007 International Working Group response criteria. Trial PBMCs were collected just before the start of nivolumab (C1D1) and during therapy at cycle 2 day 1 and cycle 4 day 1. Peripheral blood was collected in 8 mL Vacutainer Cell Preparation Tubes, from which PBMCs were isolated by centrifugation and then cryopreserved.

Per the germline V gene, SGHAT is the CDR1 and FQNNGV is the CDR2. The V and J ends are trimmed by 5 bases and 7 bases, leaving 18 bases between them. Spanning cysteine to phenylalanine, the CDR3 consists of 14 amino acids. This entry keeps only the CDR3 DNA: 42 bases, framed from base 1. The chain is assembled from TRBV11-2 and TRBJ2-7, with TRBD1 tentatively as D gene (6 bases match). The sequence derives from a human donor with classical Hodgkin lymphoma. Material: peripheral blood mononuclear cells (PBMCs), obtained at baseline. CDR3 loop: CASSPRTEWGEQYF. The nucleotide sequence is given as TGTGCCAGCAGCCCGAGGACAGAGTGGGGGGAGCAGTACTTC.